Each of the 18 T cell receptor beta chains below was sequenced from the same sample in a study of beta chain features in type 1 diabetes (dated by TCRdb to 2017 to 2018). The library was obtained by the immunoSEQ multiplex PCR assay. All of the isolated RNA was reverse transcribed with the High Capacity cDNA Reverse Transcription Kit, so expressed TCRB transcripts were sequenced. TCRdb holds this immuneACCESS table with in-frame rearrangements only. Some clones are missing; in checked studies, unresolved V genes explain under half, and the rest has no known cause. The sample includes over 500,000 clones, with less than 20% observed a single time. About 0.086% of the sample goes to the ten largest clones. Sequenced sample: naive CD4+ T cells from blood. Read against the paper, the sample's cell subset or site label means: true naive CD4+ T cells. Receptors were obtained from a man between 18 and 29 years old in good health.

The table lists this clone with a few counts. The V call is TRBV30, the J call TRBJ2-1; 12 nucleotides line up with TRBD2. With 2 bases clipped from V and 6 bases from J, the junction kept 5 bases outside the gene matches. Germline CDR1 and CDR2: GTSNPN and SVGIG (reference sequence). This CDR3 region has 15 residues. The CDR3 sequence: CAWSLLAGGSNEQFF. CDR3 coding DNA: TGTGCCTGGAGTTTACTAGCGGGGGGCTCCAATGAGCAGTTCTTC.

Regarding this clone: Other nucleotide sequences from this sample produce the same CDR3. This sequence joins TRBV4-3 and TRBJ1-2, with D perhaps matching TRBD1 (5 bases). The V end was cut by 0 bases, the J end by 8 bases, with 10 bases between. This CDR3 comprises 13 residues. From germline, CDR1 is LGHNA and CDR2 YSLEER. DNA for the CDR3: TGCGCCAGCAGCCAAGAGGAGGGGCGCGGCTACACCTTC. Residues: CASSQEEGRGYTF.

As concerns this clone: This CDR3 is also generated by other DNA sequences in the sample. The chain has TRBV29-1 and TRBJ1-2; D is unresolved. Germline V gives CDR1 SQVTM, CDR2 ANQGSEA. The V end lost 7 bases, the J end lost 0 bases, and 12 bases lay between the germline ends. CDR3 length: 13 residues. This CDR3 reads CSAIGSANYGYTF. In DNA form, the CDR3 reads TGCAGCGCTATAGGAAGCGCTAACTATGGCTACACCTTC. Looking up the rest from reference TRBV29-1 and TRBJ1-2 gives the full variable domain: SAVISQKPSRDICQRGTSLTIQCQVDSQVTMMFWYRQQPGQSLTLIATANQGSEATYESGFVIDKFPISRPNLTFSTLTVSNMSPEDSSIYLCSAIGSANYGYTFGSGTRLTVV.

The chain couples TRBV19 to TRBJ2-7; D not certain. The germline V gene has CDR1 LNHDA and CDR2 SQIVND (reference sequence). This CDR3 has 13 amino acids. V was trimmed by 3 bases and J by 1 base, leaving 7 bases between them. The CDR3 region is CASSMSKSYEQYF. DNA of the CDR3: TGTGCCAGTAGTATGTCAAAATCCTACGAGCAGTACTTC.

This chain uses TRBV6-6 with TRBJ2-7; either TRBD1 or TRBD2 may supply D (5 bases each). V dropped 1 base and J dropped 4 bases, with 17 bases sitting between them. Germline CDR1 and CDR2: MNHNY and SVGAGI (reference sequence). CDR3 length equals 16 residues. CDR3 nucleotides: TGTGCCAGCAGTTACTGGTCCGGGACCGCCGGTTACGAGCAGTACTTC. Its translation: CASSYWSGTAGYEQYF.

Concerning this clone itself: Additional DNA sequences in this sample encode the identical CDR3. The CDR3 nucleotides read TGTGCCATCAGCGGACAGGAAAATGAAAAACTGTTTTTT. Its translation: CAISGQENEKLFF. This chain joins TRBV10-3 and TRBJ1-4; 7 nucleotides agree with TRBD1. This CDR3 has 13 residues. Looked up from germline, CDR1 is ENHRY and CDR2 is SYGVKD. V was pared by 6 bases and J by 5 bases, with 3 bases of the junction left unmatched.

The rearrangement links TRBV30 to TRBJ2-2, with D uncertain. The CDR3 is 12 amino acids. V lost 0 bases to trimming and J lost 5 bases, with 4 bases between them. Germline V gene data show CDR1 as GTSNPN and CDR2 as SVGIG (reference sequence). DNA for the CDR3: TGTGCCTGGAGTGTGAGGACCGGGGAGCTGTTTTTT. Translated: CAWSVRTGELFF.

The gene calls are TRBV6-5 and TRBJ2-3; D perhaps matches TRBD1 (5 bases). The V and J ends lost 2 bases and 0 bases respectively, with 12 bases between them. Germline V gene sequence: CDR1 MNHEY, CDR2 SVGAGI. CDR3 size: 16 residues. DNA of the CDR3: TGTGCCAGCAGTTACGCCCCAGGGTCTAGCACAGATACGCAGTATTTT. Amino acid sequence: CASSYAPGSSTDTQYF.

This chain links TRBV28 with TRBJ1-5; TRBD1 aligns across 7 bases. This CDR3 is built from 14 residues. The V gene's germline CDR1 is MDHEN and CDR2 SYDVKM. V trimming: 5 bases; J trimming: 6 bases; junction bases outside the gene matches: 7. The CDR3 bases are TGTGCCAGCAGTCTTCGACAGGGAGGTCAGCCCCAGCATTTT. This translates into CASSLRQGGQPQHF.

Only a few counts were recorded for this clone. This CDR3 reads CAWSVRAALNQPQHF. As DNA, the CDR3 is TGTGCCTGGAGTGTCCGGGCAGCTCTTAATCAGCCCCAGCATTTT. This chain links TRBV30 with TRBJ1-5; D is undetermined. Germline V gene lookup returns CDR1 GTSNPN and CDR2 SVGIG (reference sequence). The CDR3 is made up of 15 amino acids. Trimming pared 0 bases from V and 4 bases from J, leaving 13 bases between. Combining the CDR3 with reference TRBV30 and TRBJ1-5 gives the whole variable domain SQTIHQWPATLVQPVGSPLSLECTVEGTSNPNLYWYRQAAGRGLQLLFYSVGIGQISSEVPQNLSASRPQDRQFILSSKKLLLSDSGFYLCAWSVRAALNQPQHFGDGTRLSIL.

There are a few counts of this clone. V is TRBV4-2 and J is TRBJ1-2, with D possibly matching TRBD1 (6 bases). The CDR3 is made up of 12 amino acids. Germline CDR1 and CDR2: LGHNA and YNFKEQ. The V end was cut by 4 bases, the J end by 13 bases, with 16 bases between. The CDR3 region has the DNA TGTGCCAGCAGCCGGGAGGACAGTCGACTCACCTTC. Translated: CASSREDSRLTF.

This clone was detected only a few times. The CDR3 DNA sequence: TGCAGCGTTGAAGACCGGGGCCAAGGACAGTACTATGGCTACACCTTC. Its protein is CSVEDRGQGQYYGYTF. This rearrangement joins TRBV29-1 to TRBJ1-2; D is possibly TRBD1 (6 bases). Germline lookup yields CDR1 SQVTM and CDR2 ANQGSEA. The CDR3 is made up of 16 amino acids. Trimming stripped 0 bases from V and 3 bases from J, with 17 bases between. Using reference TRBV29-1 and TRBJ1-2 for the parts outside the CDR3, the full variable domain is SAVISQKPSRDICQRGTSLTIQCQVDSQVTMMFWYRQQPGQSLTLIATANQGSEATYESGFVIDKFPISRPNLTFSTLTVSNMSPEDSSIYLCSVEDRGQGQYYGYTFGSGTRLTVV.

V gene TRBV4-3 combines with J gene TRBJ1-2; TRBD1 matches at 7 bases. This CDR3 region has 15 residues. The V segment lost 4 bases and the J segment 1 base; nucleotides outside the gene matches: 6. CDR1 and CDR2 from the germline V gene are LGHNA and YSLEER. The DNA of the CDR3 is TGCGCCAGCAGCCGAGGACAGGAGCATAACTATGGCTACACCTTC. Residues: CASSRGQEHNYGYTF.

This clone occurred a few times. The V gene is TRBV7-9, the J gene TRBJ2-5; tentatively, D is TRBD2 (6 bases). V lost 5 bases, J lost 1 base, and 14 bases lay in between. The length of the CDR3 is 15 residues. The V gene's germline CDR1 is SEHNR and CDR2 FQNEAQ (reference sequence). CDR3 in DNA: TGTGCCAGCAGCCCACCGGCTAGCGCCCAAGAGACCCAGTACTTC. This codes for CASSPPASAQETQYF.

This clone was found once. The chain employs TRBV6-5 and TRBJ1-2; 7 bases are a match to TRBD1. CDR3 length: 15 amino acids. Germline trimming cut 5 bases from V and 8 bases from J; bases unmatched to any gene: 14. Germline V lookup: CDR1 MNHEY, CDR2 SVGAGI. This chain's CDR3 is CASSPGQPFGGGYTF. The DNA of the CDR3 is TGTGCCAGCAGTCCGGGACAGCCATTTGGTGGAGGCTACACCTTC.

This clone was seen a handful of times. The chain links TRBV9 to TRBJ1-3; D possibly corresponds to TRBD1 (6 bases). The CDR3 consists of 15 residues. Between the trimmed V and J ends, which lost 4 bases and 1 base, there was a span of 12 bases. Germline CDR1 reads SGDLS; CDR2 reads YYNGEE. Here the CDR3 reads CASSSSDRSGNTIYF. CDR3 coding DNA: TGTGCCAGCAGCTCTTCGGACAGATCTGGAAACACCATATATTTT.

The V gene is TRBV10-3, the J gene TRBJ1-1; no firm D call. V gave up 10 bases and J gave up 5 bases, with 17 bases separating them. The CDR3 consists of 13 residues. Germline V lookup: CDR1 ENHRY, CDR2 SYGVKD. CDR3 in amino acids: CATTGRTRTEAFF. CDR3 sequence (DNA): TGTGCCACCACGGGGAGAACGAGGACTGAAGCTTTCTTT.

V usage is TRBV19 and J usage is TRBJ2-3, with TRBD2 matching 13 bases. The CDR3 covers 16 residues. Looked up from germline, CDR1 is LNHDA and CDR2 is SQIVND (reference sequence). Losses at the gene ends were 2 bases for V and 8 bases for J; bases not matched to a gene: 7. CDR3: CASSISGLAGAATQYF. The CDR3 DNA sequence: TGTGCCAGTAGTATATCAGGACTAGCGGGAGCAGCTACGCAGTATTTT.